This T cell receptor (beta chain) originates from a study of vaccination and CD4 T cells after COVID-19. About this clonotype: Its antigen is unknown.

Per the germline V gene, CDR1 is SGDLS and CDR2 is YYNGEE. The V and J ends lost 0 bases and 7 bases, in that order; junction bases with no gene match: 5. This CDR3 is built from 16 residues. Cultured CD4+ T cell DNA was sequenced using the Oncomine TCR Beta short-read assay. From CD4+ T cells that had been cultured, genomic DNA was extracted. TCRdb independently ran MiXCR on the PCR reads; one entry per CDR3 protein. The table records more than 4,000 distinct CDR3 sequences, about 40% of them present only once. Treatment: roughly ten-day PBMC culture with coronavirus spike peptide pools or control peptides (ViraFEST assay). Harvesting of the unexposed donor's CD4+ T cells predated the COVID-19 pandemic (2011-2018). First, ViraFEST expanded antigen-specific T cells with peptide pools, and next it sequenced the TCRs. PBMC cultures, at around 2 million cells per well, received about 9.9 IU/ml IL-2 and about 10 ug/ml peptide pools. Cells were cultured for about nine days, and then CD4+ T cells were isolated by negative selection.

This chain links TRBV9 with TRBJ2-2; 11 bases agree with TRBD1. The specimen sequenced was CD4+ T cells from blood, cultured in vitro. This sequence originates from a human donor in good health. The CDR3 DNA reads TGTGCCAGCAGCGTAGTGGGACAGGGGGGAAACGGGGAGCTGTTTTTT. Its protein product is CASSVVGQGGNGELFF.